These 11 T cell receptor beta chains were all obtained from the same sample, sequenced in a study of T-cell memory formation after mild COVID-19. TCRdb analysed the 5' RACE reads with MiXCR anew, one entry per CDR3 protein. The sample holds hundreds of thousands of distinct CDR3 sequences, around 21% seen once. Material: PBMCs or a T cell subset sorted from them (not recorded which). The receptors shown here come from an adult woman who had mild COVID-19 (a few samples of this study predate the infection). Cell type and time point are not known.

This chain uses TRBV9 with TRBJ2-1; 11 bases line up with TRBD2. The germline V gene encodes CDR1 SGDLS and CDR2 YYNGEE. V lost 4 bases to trimming and J lost 6 bases; unmatched junction nucleotides: 9. This CDR3 is 16 amino acids long. CDR3 bases: TGTGCCAGCAGCCTCGAACTAGCGGGAGCGGGCAATGAGCAGTTCTTC. It is translated as CASSLELAGAGNEQFF.

The chain is built from TRBV6-2 or TRBV6-3 and TRBJ1-5; 10 bases fit TRBD1. Per the germline V gene, CDR1 is MNHEY and CDR2 is SVGEGT. J lost 5 bases, V lost 7 bases, and 8 bases had no gene match. The CDR3 runs to 15 residues. DNA for the CDR3: TGTGCCAGCACCAATGACAGGGGGCAAGATCAGCCCCAGCATTTT. It codes for CASTNDRGQDQPQHF.

This clonotype occurred a few times. J is TRBJ2-1 and V is TRBV19; no reliable D call. V was pared by 3 bases and J by 14 bases, with 14 bases between. CDR1 is LNHDA and CDR2 is SQIVND in the germline V gene (reference sequence). The CDR3 loop spans 12 amino acids. As DNA, the CDR3 is TGTGCCAGTAGTATCTCGAAGGGCTACGAGTTCTTC. It translates to CASSISKGYEFF.

This sequence joins TRBV10-3 and TRBJ1-6; unclear D gene. The CDR3 length is 14 residues. Germline CDR1 reads ENHRY; CDR2 reads SYGVKD. The V end was cut by 3 bases, the J end by 5 bases, with 8 bases between. CDR3 sequence reads: CAISEGINNSPLHF. The CDR3 DNA reads as TGTGCCATCAGTGAAGGGATCAATAATTCACCCCTCCACTTT.

Here the CDR3 DNA reads TGTGCCAGCAGCTTAGGGGACTGGCGGACCACAGATACGCAGTATTTT. Translated: CASSLGDWRTTDTQYF. The chain recombines TRBV7-3 with TRBJ2-3, with D maybe TRBD2 (6 bases). The CDR3 extends over 16 amino acids. Trimming took 2 bases from V and 2 from J, leaving 14 bases between them. Germline lookup yields CDR1 SGHTA and CDR2 FQGTGA.

The V call is TRBV24-1, the J call TRBJ2-3, with 7 bases fitting TRBD2. Looked up from germline, CDR1 is KGHDR and CDR2 is SFDVKD. This CDR3 has 16 amino acids. Trimming at V came to 5 bases and at J to 5 bases, leaving 12 bases not matched to a gene. For the CDR3, the DNA is TGTGCCACCAGTGTCCCGACTAGCCCTGTGGGAGATACGCAGTATTTT. Protein: CATSVPTSPVGDTQYF.

This clonotype was counted at least ten times. DNA for the CDR3: TGTGCCAGCAGCTTAAGTACTAGTCTAGAGCAGTTCTTC. Encoded protein: CASSLSTSLEQFF. V is TRBV7-7 and J is TRBJ2-1; D may be TRBD2 (5 bases). The CDR3 spans 13 residues. Germline values: CDR1 SSHAT, CDR2 FNYEAQ (reference sequence). The germline V and J ends were trimmed by 2 bases and 10 bases, with 12 bases remaining between them.

The V call is TRBV12-3 or TRBV12-4, the J call TRBJ2-7; 7 positions match TRBD1. This CDR3 spans 14 amino acids. V lost 6 bases, J lost 3 bases, and 8 bases stayed unmatched. The CDR3 DNA follows: TGTGCCAGCAGAGCACAGGGGACCTACTACGAGCAGTACTTC. As protein: CASRAQGTYYEQYF.

This clonotype was counted a single time. The rearrangement uses TRBV6-2 or TRBV6-3 and TRBJ1-1; TRBD1 aligns across 8 bases. CDR3 size: 19 residues. Germline CDR1 MNHEY, CDR2 SVGEGT. With V trimmed by 7 bases and J by 1 base, 20 bases remained unmatched. The CDR3 spells CASTHPLTGAGLGNTEAFF. Written as DNA, the CDR3 is TGTGCCAGCACCCATCCCTTGACAGGGGCTGGGCTAGGGAACACTGAAGCTTTCTTT.

The CDR3 loop reads CATSDYSYEQYF. DNA for the CDR3: TGTGCCACCAGCGACTATTCTTACGAGCAGTACTTC. V usage is TRBV15 and J usage is TRBJ2-7; possibly TRBD2 for D (5 bases). V was clipped by 5 bases and J by 4 bases, with 9 bases between them. Germline V gene data show CDR1 as LNHNV and CDR2 as YYDKDF (reference sequence). This CDR3 is built from 12 residues.

This clonotype was recorded once. This rearrangement joins TRBV5-1 to TRBJ1-1; 7 nucleotides match TRBD1. The CDR3 length is 15 residues. Germline V gene lookup returns CDR1 SGHRS and CDR2 YFSETQ. Unmatched junction bases numbered 13, after V lost 3 bases and J lost 8 bases. This CDR3 reads CASSSVPGGAAEAFF. DNA for the CDR3: TGCGCCAGCAGCTCGGTCCCAGGGGGTGCGGCCGAAGCTTTCTTT.